Detailed here is one T cell receptor beta chain. Its antigen is as yet unknown. This sample was included in a study of T-cell memory formation after mild COVID-19. Regarding the study as a whole: Later expanders leaned CD4+, whereas day 15 to 85 contracting clones were balanced CD4/CD8.

TCRdb called the 5' RACE reads again in MiXCR, with one record for every CDR3 protein. Among approximately 89,000 distinct CDR3 sequences listed, 10% to 15% were seen once. The CDR3 spans 16 residues. CDR1 is SGHTA and CDR2 is FQGNSA in the germline V gene. Trimming removed 1 base at V and 4 bases at J, with 13 bases between. The sequence was collected from a young man who had mild COVID-19 (a few samples of this study predate the infection). Cell type and time point are not known. The chain uses TRBV7-2 and TRBJ1-4, with D perhaps TRBD1 (6 bases). Sequenced input: PBMCs or a T cell subset sorted from them (not recorded which). The CDR3: CASSLEPQGDNEKLFF. Written as DNA, the CDR3 is TGTGCCAGCAGCTTAGAACCACAGGGAGATAATGAAAAACTGTTTTTT.